This TCR beta chain is from a study of identical twins. The CDR3 has 15 residues. V was trimmed by 3 bases and J by 5 bases, leaving 14 bases between them. Looked up from germline, CDR1 is SGHRS and CDR2 is YFSETQ. A single record per CDR3 protein comes from TCRdb applying MiXCR to the 5' RACE reads. The top ten clones hold around 4.5% of a sample with 650,000 to 750,000 distinct CDR3 sequences, less than 25% of them seen once. This clonotype was observed a handful of times. These data also featured in a second study, about T cells expressing NK-cell markers.

Sequencing was carried out using PBMCs. The receptor comes from a woman between 18 and 30 years old in good health. The chain employs TRBV5-1 and TRBJ2-2, with D unresolved. For the CDR3, the DNA is TGCGCCAGCAGCTCGACTGTGACACAGACCGGGGAGCTGTTTTTT. Translation: CASSSTVTQTGELFF. The variable domain in full, completed from reference TRBV5-1 and TRBJ2-2, reads KAGVTQTPRYLIKTRGQQVTLSCSPISGHRSVSWYQQTPGQGLQFLFEYFSETQRNKGNFPGRFSGRQFSNSRSEMNVSTLELGDSALYLCASSSTVTQTGELFFGEGSRLTVL.